This T cell receptor beta chain was sequenced for a study of blood T cell repertoires in COVID-19 (TCRdb year 2020). About the study as a whole: Samples from collaborators originated in the United States, Italy and Spain and spanned both the acute and convalescent phases of COVID-19. The material from the prospective study consisted of cDNA or gDNA derived from T cells, B-cell-depleted T cells, or PBMCs. Deeply sampled blood TCRbeta repertoires from subjects exposed to, actively infected with, or recovered from COVID-19 were included in the dataset. The repertoires were released in a freely available public database meant as a resource for research on the immune response to SARS-CoV-2. The samples were drawn from two sources: the first 160 participants of the ongoing ImmuneRACE study, and 1,000 to 1,500 subjects contributed by 6 global collaborators. Sample metadata almost always included a de-identified subject ID, COVID-19 status, age in years and sex. HLA class I and class II types, where available, came from metadata supplied by the sample provider rather than from assay-based typing.

In Seattle, one collaborating source enrolled patients while the infection was active and tracked those patients longitudinally over the course of disease. The collaborating institutions used their own protocols to collect whole blood in K2EDTA tubes. For TCRbeta analysis, collaborator samples were shipped as frozen whole blood, as isolated PBMCs, or as DNA extracted from either sample type. The CDR3 holds 16 amino acids from the cysteine to the phenylalanine. Only the CDR3 DNA is retained, 48 bases long and in frame from the first base. Trimmed from V: 3 bases; trimmed from J: 1 base; junction bases lacking a gene match: 5. Via the germline V gene, CDR1 is MDHEN and CDR2 SYDVKM. What the study reported, not specific to this receptor: The amount of clinical and demographic metadata varied by source and participant and was provided uncurated.

TCRbeta CDR3 regions were amplified from genomic DNA using the immunoSEQ Assay, a bias-controlled multiplex PCR. Per the authors' processing: The number of nucleated cells in each sample was estimated from the amplification of reference gene primers within the assay. To quantify the absolute abundance of each unique TCRbeta CDR3 rearrangement, sequence reads were collapsed and filtered. For each sample, productive Simpson clonality was calculated as the square root of Simpson's diversity index over productive rearrangements. Entries here come from immuneACCESS through TCRdb and include only in-frame sequences with V and J called. Some clones fail to appear in such tables; in the studies checked, an unresolved V gene covers under half of the shortfall, and the cause of the remainder is unknown. The DNA was the basis for D and trimming; V, J and clone size are from that table. Present in this sample are 60,000 to 80,000 clones, more than 70% of which were seen just once. The ten top clones hold over 10% of the sample.

This clone was recorded once. Its antigen specificity is not known. No base quality information exists; no much larger clone differs at one position. The receptor was derived from a middle-aged man with COVID-19, enrolled during active disease. The chain joins TRBV28 to TRBJ2-3; a stretch of 9 junction bases matches TRBD2. Sequencing was done on a sample of peripheral blood. The CDR3 region has the sequence CASSFPGGGGTDTQYF. The nucleotide sequence is given as TGTGCCAGCAGTTTTCCCGGCGGGGGGGGCACAGATACGCAGTATTTT.